This entry lists 21 T cell receptor beta chains sequenced from one sample in a study of shared clonotypes between healthy human individuals. CD45RO-negative, CCR7-selected cells formed the naive CD8 fraction, which excluded terminally differentiated effector memory CD45RA+ cells. Generated by immunoSEQ multiplex PCR, the TCRdb table keeps only in-frame clones and is missing some. The sample has about 2.2 million clones, 90% to 95% seen once; the top ten hold 1.5% to 2%. The sequenced sample consisted of naive CD8+ T cells from PBMCs. Every receptor here comes from a man aged 18 to 29 in good health. Some clones in this sample may be carry-over from other donors' samples.

The V gene is TRBV7-9, the J gene TRBJ2-2, with D uncertain. The germline gives CDR1 SEHNR, CDR2 FQNEAQ (reference sequence). The CDR3 length is 15 residues. The ends were cut back, 1 base at V and 2 bases at J, with 8 bases in the middle. The chain's CDR3 is CASSLGAENTGELFF. CDR3 DNA sequence: TGTGCCAGCAGCTTAGGGGCAGAAAACACCGGGGAGCTGTTTTTT. The whole variable domain, remainder taken from reference TRBV7-9 and TRBJ2-2, is DTGVSQNPRHKITKRGQNVTFRCDPISEHNRLYWYRQTLGQGPEFLTYFQNEAQLEKSRLLSDRFSAERPKGSFSTLEIQRTEQGDSAMYLCASSLGAENTGELFFGEGSRLTVL.

The rearrangement uses TRBV5-1 and TRBJ2-2; 9 bases match TRBD1. V lost 0 bases and J lost 6; bases outside the gene matches: 6. The CDR3 extends over 16 amino acids. Germline CDR1 reads SGHRS; CDR2 reads YFSETQ. The CDR3 region is CASSLVTGGSPGELFF. CDR3 nucleotide sequence: TGCGCCAGCAGCTTGGTTACAGGGGGCAGTCCCGGGGAGCTGTTTTTT. Drawing the rest from reference TRBV5-1 and TRBJ2-2, the complete variable domain is KAGVTQTPRYLIKTRGQQVTLSCSPISGHRSVSWYQQTPGQGLQFLFEYFSETQRNKGNFPGRFSGRQFSNSRSEMNVSTLELGDSALYLCASSLVTGGSPGELFFGEGSRLTVL.

This sequence joins TRBV5-3 and TRBJ1-3; D remains ambiguous. TRBV5-3 is sorted into the ORF group, with uncertain function. The CDR3 is made up of 11 amino acids. Trimming shortened V by 0 bases and J by 7 bases, and 2 bases separated the two germline ends. The CDR3 spells CARSLGNTIYF. CDR3 nucleotide sequence: TGTGCCAGAAGCTTGGGGAACACCATATATTTT.

This chain links TRBV4-1 with TRBJ2-2; possible D gene TRBD2, 5 bases. Germline assignment: CDR1 MGHRA and CDR2 YSYEKL. Deletions cut 3 bases from V and 3 bases from J, with 14 bases between. This CDR3 contains 16 residues. CDR3 sequence reads: CASSHSASRYTGELFF. The CDR3 DNA is TGCGCCAGCAGCCACTCGGCTAGCAGGTACACCGGGGAGCTGTTTTTT.

This clone was counted once. The chain is built from TRBV5-8 and TRBJ2-7; 7 bases line up with TRBD2. With 0 bases clipped from V and 0 bases from J, the junction kept 6 bases outside the gene matches. The length of the CDR3 is 16 residues. The V gene's germline CDR1 is SGHTS and CDR2 YDEGEE. In DNA form, the CDR3 reads TGTGCCAGCAGCTTGGCCATTTGGGGGGGCTCCTACGAGCAGTACTTC. Amino acids: CASSLAIWGGSYEQYF. The full variable domain, in which reference TRBV5-8 and TRBJ2-7 provide the parts outside the CDR3, is EAGVTQSPTHLIKTRGQQATLRCSPISGHTSVYWYQQALGLGLQFLLWYDEGEERNRGNFPPRFSGRQFPNYSSELNVNALELEDSALYLCASSLAIWGGSYEQYFGPGTRLTVT.

V usage is TRBV4-1 and J usage is TRBJ2-5; 11 nucleotides line up with TRBD2. This CDR3 is built from 18 residues. With V trimmed by 0 bases and J by 4 bases, 10 bases remained unmatched. CDR1 and CDR2 (germline): MGHRA, YSYEKL. CDR3 protein: CASSQDITSGSSGETQYF. The CDR3 nucleotides are TGCGCCAGCAGCCAAGATATAACTAGCGGGAGCTCGGGAGAGACCCAGTACTTC.

A word on this clone: Within the sample, other DNA sequences also encode this same CDR3. J is TRBJ1-1 and V is TRBV9; TRBD1 matches at 8 bases. The CDR3 runs 17 residues. After removal of 2 bases from V and 1 base from J, the junction contained 10 bases not matched to a gene. CDR1 is SGDLS and CDR2 is YYNGEE in the germline V gene. For the CDR3, the DNA is TGTGCCAGCAGCGTCGGACCCCGGACAGGGACGAACACTGAAGCTTTCTTT. The encoded protein is CASSVGPRTGTNTEAFF.

The chain uses TRBV7-9 and TRBJ2-7, with 10 positions matching TRBD2. V dropped 5 bases and J dropped 2; count of bases not matched to a gene: 3. The CDR3 consists of 14 residues. Looked up from germline, CDR1 is SEHNR and CDR2 is FQNEAQ (reference sequence). The CDR3 is CASSQSGRAYEQYF. CDR3 nucleotide sequence: TGTGCCAGCAGCCAGAGCGGGAGGGCCTACGAGCAGTACTTC.

The J gene is TRBJ2-7, the V gene TRBV7-8, with unresolved D. The CDR3 loop spans 14 amino acids. Germline V gene data show CDR1 as SGHVS and CDR2 as FQNEAQ. Trimming cost V 1 base and J 5 bases, with 12 bases left between them. The CDR3 is CASSLVALNDEQYF. As DNA, the CDR3 is TGTGCCAGCAGCTTAGTTGCCCTTAACGACGAGCAGTACTTC.

The gene calls are TRBV2 and TRBJ1-3; D gene ambiguous. V was trimmed by 3 bases and J by 4 bases, leaving 10 bases between them. This CDR3 spans 14 amino acids. Germline assignment: CDR1 SNHLY and CDR2 FYNNEI. CDR3 bases: TGTGCCAGCAGTGAGGACGCCGGCGGAAACACCATATATTTT. It specifies CASSEDAGGNTIYF.

The chain recombines TRBV2 with TRBJ1-3, with no clear D. Germline CDR1 and CDR2: SNHLY and FYNNEI. V was trimmed by 1 base and J by 0 bases, leaving 7 bases between them. CDR3 length equals 15 residues. CDR3 DNA: TGTGCCAGCAGTGAAGACAGCTCCTCTGGAAACACCATATATTTT. Protein: CASSEDSSSGNTIYF.

The chain employs TRBV27 and TRBJ1-5; 8 bases are a match to TRBD1. Germline V gene lookup returns CDR1 MNHEY and CDR2 SMNVEV (reference sequence). After removal of 4 bases from V and 1 base from J, the junction contained 9 bases not matched to a gene. There are 17 residues in the CDR3. The CDR3 is CASSSGTGIGSNQPQHF. In DNA, the CDR3 is TGTGCCAGCAGTTCCGGGACAGGAATTGGGAGCAATCAGCCCCAGCATTTT.

Of note for this clone: Other DNA sequences of this sample code for an identical CDR3. The CDR3 coding sequence is TGCAGCGTTGAAGGGCAGGGTCGCTACAATGAGCAGTTCTTC. Encoded protein: CSVEGQGRYNEQFF. V usage is TRBV29-1 and J usage is TRBJ2-1, with a possible D match to TRBD1 (5 bases). Germline V gene data show CDR1 as SQVTM and CDR2 as ANQGSEA. The V end was cut by 1 base, the J end by 3 bases, with 10 bases between. This CDR3 region has 14 residues.

The CDR3 DNA reads as TGTGCCAGCAGTCCCCGGACAGGTGGGGATCAGCCCCAGCATTTT. It translates to CASSPRTGGDQPQHF. The chain joins TRBV27 to TRBJ1-5; 7 bases match TRBD1. The ends lost 5 bases at V and 5 bases at J; junction bases unmatched: 9. The CDR3 length is 15 residues. Germline assignment: CDR1 MNHEY and CDR2 SMNVEV (reference sequence).

J is TRBJ1-4 and V is TRBV28; D is ambiguous. V lost 4 bases to trimming and J lost 1 base, with 13 bases between them. This CDR3 has 16 residues. Germline V gene lookup returns CDR1 MDHEN and CDR2 SYDVKM. CDR3 in amino acids: CASSSPEWGTNEKLFF. CDR3 DNA: TGTGCCAGCAGTTCCCCGGAATGGGGAACTAATGAAAAACTGTTTTTT.

Comments on this clone: Different DNA sequences within this sample yield the same CDR3. The chain uses TRBV15 and TRBJ2-1; possible D gene TRBD2, 5 bases. The CDR3 contains 13 residues. CDR1 and CDR2 from the germline V gene are LNHNV and YYDKDF (reference sequence). Trimming took 5 bases from V and 3 from J, leaving 8 bases between them. As DNA, the CDR3 is TGTGCCACCAGCCCCACTAGCTACAATGAGCAGTTCTTC. Residues: CATSPTSYNEQFF.

This sequence joins TRBV27 and TRBJ1-2, with 9 nucleotides matching TRBD1. The CDR3 is 15 amino acids. Trimming took 5 bases from V and 2 from J; bases not matched to a gene: 6. In germline, CDR1 is MNHEY, CDR2 SMNVEV (reference sequence). The CDR3 loop reads CASSPPGQGNYGYTF. The CDR3 DNA is TGTGCCAGCAGTCCCCCCGGACAGGGGAACTATGGCTACACCTTC.

The chain uses TRBV29-1 and TRBJ2-7; D is perhaps TRBD2 (5 bases). Germline assignment: CDR1 SQVTM and CDR2 ANQGSEA. The germline V and J ends were trimmed by 5 bases and 7 bases, with 15 bases remaining between them. The CDR3 runs 12 residues. As DNA, the CDR3 is TGCAGCGTTACCGGACCCTCGGGAGAGCAGTACTTC. It yields the protein CSVTGPSGEQYF.

The CDR3 protein is CASSPGGTGDEKLFF. In DNA, the CDR3 is TGTGCCAGTAGTCCTGGAGGGACAGGGGATGAAAAACTGTTTTTT. The rearrangement joins TRBV19 to TRBJ1-4; 10 nucleotides line up with TRBD1. Germline lookup yields CDR1 LNHDA and CDR2 SQIVND (reference sequence). V shed 5 bases and J 6 bases; nucleotides not matched to a gene: 6. This CDR3 is 15 amino acids long.

The chain joins TRBV7-8 to TRBJ2-5; TRBD1 is a possible D gene (6 bases). The germline V gene encodes CDR1 SGHVS and CDR2 FQNEAQ. CDR3 length: 14 residues. Trimming stripped 6 bases from V and 2 bases from J, with 13 bases between. This CDR3 reads CASRYRDIQETQYF. In DNA, the CDR3 is TGTGCCAGCAGATACCGGGACATACAAGAGACCCAGTACTTC.

On this clone: One end of the junction does not line up with germline, which may come from a read error. This chain connects TRBV6-5 to TRBJ1-1; possible D gene TRBD1, 5 bases. Germline assignment: CDR1 MNHEY and CDR2 SVGAGI. The CDR3 is made up of 11 amino acids. CDR3 DNA sequence: TGTGCCAGCAGCTACTGGGGCGCGGCTTTCTTT. This translates into CASSYWGAAFF.